The 29 T cell receptor beta chains presented below share a single source sample, sequenced in a study of early T cells in non-severe SARS-CoV-2 infection. TCRdb re-derived calls from the 5' RACE reads in MiXCR, one entry per CDR3 protein. The sample carries under 85,000 distinct CDR3 sequences, 12% recorded once. Sequencing was done on a sample of whole blood. These receptors originate from an adult who was a healthcare worker with PCR-confirmed SARS-CoV-2 infection or an uninfected control (not recorded which).

This sequence joins TRBV20-1 and TRBJ1-2; D may be TRBD1 (6 bases). CDR3 length: 12 residues. Germline CDR1 reads DFQATT; CDR2 reads SNEGSKA (reference sequence). V was pared by 7 bases and J by 0 bases, with 9 bases between. In nucleotides, the CDR3 is TGCAGTGGGGCAGGGGCTAACTATGGCTACACCTTC. Its translation is CSGAGANYGYTF.

This clonotype has a count of ten or more. The rearrangement joins TRBV18 to TRBJ1-2, with no clear D. Trimming removed 5 bases from V and 4 bases from J, with 17 bases in between. Germline lookup yields CDR1 KGHSH and CDR2 LQKENI. The CDR3 spans 15 residues. The CDR3 DNA sequence: TGTGCCAGCTCAGGCAGGCTTACTAGTCCCTATGGCTACACCTTC. It encodes CASSGRLTSPYGYTF.

The chain employs TRBV9 and TRBJ2-7; 7 nucleotides line up with TRBD2. The ends lost 4 bases at V and 3 bases at J; junction bases unmatched: 10. In germline, CDR1 is SGDLS, CDR2 YYNGEE. The CDR3 consists of 15 residues. The CDR3 bases are TGTGCCAGCAGCCCCCCGGGTGGGGGGGTCTACGAGCAGTACTTC. It translates to CASSPPGGGVYEQYF.

This clonotype was seen many times. The V gene is TRBV5-5, the J gene TRBJ1-4; 7 nucleotides line up with TRBD1. V was clipped by 4 bases and J by 7 bases; unmatched bases: 7. The germline V gene has CDR1 SGHKS and CDR2 YYEKEE (reference sequence). CDR3 length: 14 residues. The CDR3 DNA reads TGTGCCAGCAGCCACACAGGGGAGAGTGAAAAACTGTTTTTT. It encodes CASSHTGESEKLFF.

This clonotype was found many times. The V call is TRBV11-2, the J call TRBJ1-1; D not resolved. Trimming took 0 bases from V and 12 from J, leaving 17 bases between them. Germline CDR1 is SGHAT and CDR2 is FQNNGV. This CDR3 contains 14 residues. This chain's CDR3 is CASSLDPRPEQTFF. CDR3 in DNA: TGTGCCAGCAGCTTAGATCCCCGGCCCGAGCAGACTTTCTTT.

This clonotype was counted at least ten times. The rearrangement links TRBV12-3 or TRBV12-4 to TRBJ2-2, with D tentatively TRBD2 (6 bases). The CDR3 length is 15 residues. Trimming took 3 bases from V and 1 from J, leaving 9 bases between them. The DNA of the CDR3 is TGTGCCAGCAGTTTCAACGGGGGGAACACCGGGGAGCTGTTTTTT. It codes for CASSFNGGNTGELFF.

This clonotype was observed at least ten times. V gene TRBV30 combines with J gene TRBJ1-5; 11 bases map to TRBD1. The CDR3 consists of 15 residues. Germline-derived CDR1 and CDR2 are GTSNPN and SVGIG (reference sequence). V trimming: 2 bases; J trimming: 6 bases; junction bases outside the gene matches: 6. The chain's CDR3 is CAWSTGTGGSQPQHF. The CDR3 DNA follows: TGTGCCTGGAGTACCGGGACAGGGGGGAGTCAGCCCCAGCATTTT.

This clonotype came up many times. The chain has TRBV2 and TRBJ2-3; D is unclear. The CDR3 spans 11 residues. Trimming took off 8 bases at V and 4 bases at J, with 7 bases between the two ends. The germline gives CDR1 SNHLY, CDR2 FYNNEI. The CDR3 is CASSGADTQYF. DNA for the CDR3: TGTGCCAGCTCAGGCGCAGATACGCAGTATTTT.

This clonotype was detected many times. This rearrangement joins TRBV11-2 to TRBJ2-1, with 9 bases aligning to TRBD1. The V segment lost 2 bases and the J segment 7 bases; nucleotides outside the gene matches: 15. CDR1 is SGHAT and CDR2 is FQNNGV in the germline V gene. This CDR3 has 18 residues. The CDR3 loop is CASSLLPGGTGSINEQFF. The CDR3 DNA reads as TGTGCCAGCAGCTTACTTCCCGGCGGGACAGGGTCCATAAATGAGCAGTTCTTC.

Only one count was recorded for this clonotype. The chain combines TRBV28 with TRBJ2-7; D gene uncertain. Looked up from germline, CDR1 is MDHEN and CDR2 is SYDVKM. The CDR3 contains 14 residues. V was shortened by 5 bases and J by 0 bases, with 11 bases between the two germline ends. CDR3 region: CASSAAGYSYEQYF. Written as DNA, the CDR3 is TGTGCCAGCAGTGCCGCCGGGTACTCCTACGAGCAGTACTTC. The whole variable domain, remainder taken from reference TRBV28 and TRBJ2-7, is DVKVTQSSRYLVKRTGEKVFLECVQDMDHENMFWYRQDPGLGLRLIYFSYDVKMKEKGDIPEGYSVSREKKERFSLILESASTNQTSMYLCASSAAGYSYEQYFGPGTRLTVT.

The chain recombines TRBV15 with TRBJ2-7; D is perhaps TRBD2 (6 bases). Germline V CDR1 and CDR2: LNHNV, YYDKDF (reference sequence). V dropped 3 bases and J dropped 2 bases, with 8 bases sitting between them. There are 13 residues in the CDR3. This CDR3 reads CATSSWGAYEQYF. CDR3 in DNA: TGTGCCACCAGCAGCTGGGGGGCCTACGAGCAGTACTTC.

The chain employs TRBV7-9 and TRBJ1-4; no reliable D call. The germline V and J ends were trimmed by 2 bases and 4 bases, with 14 bases remaining between them. This CDR3 region has 16 residues. Germline CDR1 and CDR2: SEHNR and FQNEAQ (reference sequence). CDR3 sequence (DNA): TGTGCCAGCAGCTTACTGTCGGAGGTCGTTAATGAAAAACTGTTTTTT. It codes for CASSLLSEVVNEKLFF.

This clonotype was recorded a few times. The rearrangement joins TRBV6-5 to TRBJ2-7; D remains unclear. The CDR3 runs 14 residues. Germline-derived CDR1 and CDR2 are MNHEY and SVGAGI. V was clipped by 3 bases and J by 3 bases, with 12 bases between them. The CDR3 DNA reads TGTGCCAGCAGTTATGGGCGACAAAACTACGAGCAGTACTTC. The encoded protein is CASSYGRQNYEQYF.

This clonotype was found many times. In nucleotides, the CDR3 is TGTGCTAGTGCACGAGCGGAGCACACAGATACGCAGTATTTT. This translates into CASARAEHTDTQYF. The chain employs TRBV12-5 and TRBJ2-3; maybe TRBD2 (5 bases). The germline V gene has CDR1 LGHNT and CDR2 FRNRAP. Trimming shortened V by 7 bases and J by 2 bases, and 13 bases separated the two germline ends. The CDR3 is made up of 14 amino acids.

The chain uses TRBV19 and TRBJ2-7; 10 bases agree with TRBD2. Germline trimming cut 8 bases from V and 4 bases from J; bases unmatched to any gene: 5. Germline V gives CDR1 LNHDA, CDR2 SQIVND (reference sequence). The CDR3 is made up of 13 amino acids. DNA for the CDR3: TGTGCCAGTGGAGTAGCGGGAGGTTACGAGCAGTACTTC. Translation gives CASGVAGGYEQYF.

This clonotype came up many times. The gene calls are TRBV7-3 and TRBJ2-5; 8 bases agree with TRBD2. The CDR3 has 14 amino acids. Germline trimming cut 2 bases from V and 6 bases from J; bases unmatched to any gene: 5. CDR1 is SGHTA and CDR2 is FQGTGA in the germline V gene. This CDR3 reads CASSLSSGSKTQYF. The CDR3 DNA follows: TGTGCCAGCAGCTTATCAAGCGGGAGCAAGACCCAGTACTTC.

Points on this clonotype: The junction departs from the called germline gene at one end, perhaps through a read error. This chain links TRBV3-1 with TRBJ1-2, with D hard to call. Per germline, CDR1 LGHDT and CDR2 YNNKEL (reference sequence). This CDR3 has 12 amino acids. The CDR3, as DNA: TGTGCCAGCAGCGTTTCTCAAGTTACGTTAGTATTC. This encodes CASSVSQVTLVF.

This clonotype was counted only a few times. The chain has TRBV6-5 and TRBJ1-6; D is perhaps TRBD1 (5 bases). This CDR3 spans 13 amino acids. V lost 6 bases to trimming and J lost 4 bases, with 7 bases between them. Germline V CDR1 and CDR2: MNHEY, SVGAGI. CDR3: CASRRQYNSPLHF. CDR3 sequence (DNA): TGTGCCAGCAGGCGACAGTATAATTCACCCCTCCACTTT.

This clonotype was recorded a few times. The chain links TRBV6-5 to TRBJ2-3, with D unclear. The V and J ends lost 6 bases and 4 bases respectively, with 8 bases between them. The CDR3 covers 12 residues. Germline V gene lookup returns CDR1 MNHEY and CDR2 SVGAGI. CDR3 bases: TGTGCCAGCAGCTCTAGTGCAGATACGCAGTATTTT. Translating it yields CASSSSADTQYF.

This clonotype showed up just a few times. The J gene is TRBJ1-3, the V gene TRBV20-1, with no clear D. Between the trimmed V and J ends, which lost 2 bases and 6 bases, there was a span of 17 bases. Germline V CDR1 and CDR2: DFQATT, SNEGSKA (reference sequence). The CDR3 is 15 amino acids. CDR3 DNA: TGCAGTGCTAGACCAATAGTCGGGGAAAAAAACACCATATATTTT. It specifies CSARPIVGEKNTIYF.

The J gene is TRBJ2-7, the V gene TRBV7-3; 8 bases are a match to TRBD2. The germline gives CDR1 SGHTA, CDR2 FQGTGA. J gave up 3 bases and V 5 bases, and 9 bases lay outside the gene matches. CDR3 length equals 15 residues. The CDR3 is CASSPGIAGLYEQYF. The CDR3 bases are TGTGCCAGCAGCCCGGGAATAGCGGGACTCTACGAGCAGTACTTC.

The chain uses TRBV6-6 and TRBJ1-5; the D is unclear. Trimming took 0 bases from V and 2 from J, leaving 8 bases between them. CDR1 is MNHNY and CDR2 is SVGAGI in the germline V gene (reference sequence). The CDR3 totals 15 residues. CDR3 sequence reads: CASSYSGSGNQPQHF. The CDR3 DNA follows: TGTGCCAGCAGTTACTCAGGCTCCGGCAATCAGCCCCAGCATTTT.

The gene calls are TRBV12-3 or TRBV12-4 and TRBJ2-1, with 8 bases identical to TRBD2. The V segment lost 4 bases and the J segment 2 bases; nucleotides outside the gene matches: 7. The length of the CDR3 is 16 residues. CDR3 amino acids: CASSWAAGGTYNEQFF. In DNA, the CDR3 is TGTGCCAGCAGTTGGGCTGCGGGGGGAACCTACAATGAGCAGTTCTTC.

The V gene is TRBV27, the J gene TRBJ2-7; TRBD2 aligns across 11 bases. CDR1 is MNHEY and CDR2 is SMNVEV in the germline V gene (reference sequence). This CDR3 has 18 residues. J lost 4 bases, V lost 5 bases, and 16 bases had no gene match. The CDR3 here is CASSEITGTSGAGYEQYF. CDR3 coding DNA: TGTGCCAGCAGTGAGATCACCGGGACTAGCGGAGCGGGGTACGAGCAGTACTTC.

This clonotype was found many times. This chain links TRBV6-6 with TRBJ2-3; D call uncertain. From germline, CDR1 is MNHNY and CDR2 SVGAGI (reference sequence). V lost 6 bases and J lost 6, with 10 bases in between. This CDR3 comprises 12 residues. The CDR3: CASRPRSDTQYF. The CDR3 nucleotides are TGTGCCAGCAGACCTAGAAGCGATACGCAGTATTTT.

This clonotype has just a few counts. This chain connects TRBV21-1 to TRBJ1-4; the table's TRBD1 call for D was not verified on the DNA. TRBV21-1 is shown as a pseudogene. The length of the CDR3 is 19 residues. The CDR3 loop reads CASSWGVTGSVATNEKLFF. The DNA for the CDR3 is TGTGCCAGCAGTTGGGGTGTAACAGGGAGCGTTGCAACTAATGAAAAACTGTTTTTT.

The chain employs TRBV20-1 and TRBJ2-3; D assignment may be TRBD1 or TRBD2 (5 bases each). Germline lookup yields CDR1 DFQATT and CDR2 SNEGSKA (reference sequence). The CDR3 extends over 13 amino acids. V lost 5 bases and J 4 bases, leaving 13 bases between the germline ends. The CDR3 DNA is TGCAGTGCTCACCAAATGGGGGCAGATACGCAGTATTTT. This encodes CSAHQMGADTQYF.

This clonotype was picked up many times. The chain is built from TRBV12-3 or TRBV12-4 and TRBJ1-1; no reliable D call. The CDR3 sequence is 14 residues long. The V gene lost 3 bases and the J gene lost 1 base, with 9 bases spanning the gap. The CDR3 DNA reads TGTGCCAGCAGTTTGCGGACGGCGAACACTGAAGCTTTCTTT. This sequence encodes CASSLRTANTEAFF.

At least ten counts were recorded for this clonotype. This sequence joins TRBV20-1 and TRBJ2-2, with D unresolved. The CDR3 is 13 residues long. V lost 2 bases to trimming and J lost 0 bases, with 4 bases between them. CDR1 DFQATT and CDR2 SNEGSKA come from the germline V gene (reference sequence). DNA of the CDR3: TGCAGTGCTAGAACGGCGAACACCGGGGAGCTGTTTTTT. Residues: CSARTANTGELFF.